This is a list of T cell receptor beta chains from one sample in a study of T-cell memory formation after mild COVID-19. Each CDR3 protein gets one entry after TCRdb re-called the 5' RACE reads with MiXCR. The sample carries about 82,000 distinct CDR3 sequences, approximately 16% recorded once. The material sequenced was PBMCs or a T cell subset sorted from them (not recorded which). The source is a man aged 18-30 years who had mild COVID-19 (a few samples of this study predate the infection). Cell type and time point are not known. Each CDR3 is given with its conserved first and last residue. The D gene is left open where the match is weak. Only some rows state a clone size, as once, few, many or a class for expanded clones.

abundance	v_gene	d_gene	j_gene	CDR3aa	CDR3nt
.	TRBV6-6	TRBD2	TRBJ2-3	CASSQPLAGGSTDTQYF	TGTGCCAGCAGCCAGCCCCTAGCGGGGGGGAGCACAGATACGCAGTATTTT
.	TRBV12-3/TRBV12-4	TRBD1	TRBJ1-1	CASSLTGGSFTEAFF	TGTGCCAGCAGTTTAACAGGGGGCTCATTTACTGAAGCTTTCTTT
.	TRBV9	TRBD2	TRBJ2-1	CASSGSGGKEPNEQFF	TGTGCCAGCAGCGGCTCGGGGGGTAAAGAGCCCAATGAGCAGTTCTTC
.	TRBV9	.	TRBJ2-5	CASSPRGTGETQYF	TGTGCCAGCAGCCCCCGTGGGACTGGAGAGACCCAGTACTTC
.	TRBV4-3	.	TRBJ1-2	CASSSDSFYGYTF	TGCGCCAGCAGCTCGGACAGCTTCTATGGCTACACCTTC
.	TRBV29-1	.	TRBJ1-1	CSVDEGSNTEAFF	TGCAGCGTTGATGAGGGGTCGAACACTGAAGCTTTCTTT
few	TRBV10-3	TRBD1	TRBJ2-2	CAISDWAGGTGELFF	TGTGCCATCAGTGACTGGGCAGGGGGCACCGGGGAGCTGTTTTTT
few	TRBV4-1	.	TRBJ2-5	CASSQDGVSSQETQYF	TGCGCCAGCAGCCAAGATGGGGTGAGCAGCCAAGAGACCCAGTACTTC
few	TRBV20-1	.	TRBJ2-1	CSARDLEGNNEQFF	TGCAGTGCTAGAGACCTCGAGGGTAACAATGAGCAGTTCTTC
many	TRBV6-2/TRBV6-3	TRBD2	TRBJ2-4	CASSLGGTAIQYF	TGTGCCAGCAGCCTCGGGGGGACGGCGATTCAGTACTTC
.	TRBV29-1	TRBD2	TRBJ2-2	CSVVSAGGPGTGELFF	TGCAGCGTTGTATCAGCGGGGGGGCCGGGCACCGGGGAGCTGTTTTTT
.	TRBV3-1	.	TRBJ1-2	CASSQDTNLPYGYTF	TGTGCCAGCAGCCAAGATACCAATCTCCCCTATGGCTACACCTTC
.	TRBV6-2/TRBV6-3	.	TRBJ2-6	CASRWQGSSGANVLTF	TGTGCCAGTAGGTGGCAGGGGTCCTCTGGGGCCAACGTCCTGACTTTC
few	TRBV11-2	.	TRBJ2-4	CASSLVGKNIQYF	TGTGCCAGCAGCTTAGTTGGCAAAAACATTCAGTACTTC
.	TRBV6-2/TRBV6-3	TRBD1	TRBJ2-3	CASRAGGADTQYF	TGTGCCAGCAGGGCAGGGGGAGCAGATACGCAGTATTTT
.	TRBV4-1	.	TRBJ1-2	CASSQKTVNYGYTF	TGCGCCAGCAGCCAGAAGACGGTGAACTATGGCTACACCTTC
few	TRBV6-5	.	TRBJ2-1	CASSTARNEQFF	TGTGCCAGCAGTACGGCCCGCAATGAGCAGTTCTTC
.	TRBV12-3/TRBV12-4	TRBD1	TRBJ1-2	CASIGGTTGAKGRGYTF	TGTGCCAGCATCGGCGGGACAACAGGGGCCAAAGGTCGTGGCTACACCTTC
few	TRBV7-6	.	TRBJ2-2	CASSFLRGAGELFF	TGTGCCAGCAGCTTTTTACGGGGCGCCGGGGAGCTGTTTTTT
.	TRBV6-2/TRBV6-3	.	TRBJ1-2	CASADRRDYGYTF	TGTGCCAGCGCCGACAGGAGGGATTATGGCTACACCTTC